This is a list of T cell receptor beta chains from one sample in a study of CD8+ T cells in alopecia areata. The protocol was immunoSEQ multiplex PCR, while the TCRdb copy is restricted to in-frame clones and leaves out a portion. Of more than 200,000 clones detected, less than 45% appear once; the ten largest clones hold approximately 2.4%. Sequences were derived from CD4+ T cells sorted from blood, sampled at approximately week 39, from a patient treated with tofacitinib. These receptors originate from a human donor with alopecia areata. Each CDR3 is given with its conserved first and last residue. The order of the fields is CDR3 DNA, CDR3 protein, V gene, clone size, J gene, D gene. A D gene is named only where the DNA matches it firmly. Size is stated for part of the rows, as once, few or many counts, or as a class when the clone is expanded.

DNA: TGTGCCAGCAGTGTAAAGACAGGGGAGCTTTATAGCAATCAGCCCCAGCATTTT; CDR3: CASSVKTGELYSNQPQHF; V: TRBV28; size: .; J: TRBJ1-5; D: TRBD1
DNA: TGTGCCAGCAGCCCCAGCGCGAGGAAGACCCAGTACTTC; CDR3: CASSPSARKTQYF; V: TRBV11-2; size: few; J: TRBJ2-5; D: .
DNA: TGTGCCAGCAGCTTAGGGGCTGGTCAAGAGACCCAGTACTTC; CDR3: CASSLGAGQETQYF; V: TRBV7-9; size: few; J: TRBJ2-5; D: .
DNA: TGCGCCAGCAGTGGACTAGGACCAGACAATGAGCAGTTCTTC; CDR3: CASSGLGPDNEQFF; V: TRBV5-1; size: .; J: TRBJ2-1; D: TRBD2
DNA: TGTGCCAGCAGTCCCCCGCTGGCGGTAGGGGAAAAACTGTTTTTT; CDR3: CASSPPLAVGEKLFF; V: TRBV28; size: .; J: TRBJ1-4; D: .
DNA: TGTGCCTGGAGGAACAAGGCAGGGAAAGATTCACCCCTCCACTTT; CDR3: CAWRNKAGKDSPLHF; V: TRBV30; size: .; J: TRBJ1-6; D: .
DNA: TGTGCCAGCAGCTGGAACCCAGGGGAGAGGGGCTACACCTTC; CDR3: CASSWNPGERGYTF; V: TRBV2; size: .; J: TRBJ1-2; D: .
DNA: TGTGCCAGCAGCTTAGGGGCCAGCGGGTCCCAAGAGACCCAGTACTTC; CDR3: CASSLGASGSQETQYF; V: TRBV7-6; size: .; J: TRBJ2-5; D: .
DNA: TGTGCCAGCAGTTACTCACGCCCCGGCCTTTACTCCTACAATGAGCAGTTCTTC; CDR3: CASSYSRPGLYSYNEQFF; V: TRBV28; size: .; J: TRBJ2-1; D: .
DNA: TGTGCCAGCAGCTTAAATACAGGGGGCCACTCCTACGAGCAGTACTTC; CDR3: CASSLNTGGHSYEQYF; V: TRBV11-2; size: few; J: TRBJ2-7; D: TRBD1
DNA: TGTGCCAGTAGTACAGGGCAGGGGAACAATCAGCCCCAGCATTTT; CDR3: CASSTGQGNNQPQHF; V: TRBV19; size: few; J: TRBJ1-5; D: .
DNA: TGTGCCAGCAGTGAAGGGGTCAGGGCTGCAGACGAGCAGTACTTC; CDR3: CASSEGVRAADEQYF; V: TRBV25-1; size: .; J: TRBJ2-7; D: .
DNA: TGCAGCGGGGGCCACGTGAGAGGGCCGACAGATACGCAGTATTTT; CDR3: CSGGHVRGPTDTQYF; V: TRBV29-1; size: .; J: TRBJ2-3; D: .
DNA: TGTGCCAGCAGCTTAGTGACGGGACTAGGCTATGGCTACACCTTC; CDR3: CASSLVTGLGYGYTF; V: TRBV7-8; size: .; J: TRBJ1-2; D: .
DNA: TGTGCCAGCAGCCACGCCGGGACTAGCGCCAATGAGCAGTTCTTC; CDR3: CASSHAGTSANEQFF; V: TRBV11-2; size: .; J: TRBJ2-1; D: TRBD2
DNA: TGTGCCAGCAGCTTAATTGGGGGACAGAACACTGAAGCTTTCTTT; CDR3: CASSLIGGQNTEAFF; V: TRBV7-9; size: .; J: TRBJ1-1; D: .
DNA: TGCAGCGTTGGCTCAGCAGACTACACAGCCCGGGGATATTTT; CDR3: CSVGSADYTARGYF; V: TRBV29-1; size: .; J: TRBJ2-3; D: .
DNA: TGTGCCAGCAGCCGCCCCGGGAACTCTGGGGCCAACGTCCTGACTTTC; CDR3: CASSRPGNSGANVLTF; V: TRBV28; size: few; J: TRBJ2-6; D: .
DNA: TGTGCCAGCAGTTCGACAGTCGTGGTGTTTAAACTGTTTTTT; CDR3: CASSSTVVVFKLFF; V: TRBV2; size: .; J: TRBJ1-4; D: .
DNA: TGTGCCAGCAGCGCGCAGGGCGCTGGGGCCAACGTCCTGACTTTC; CDR3: CASSAQGAGANVLTF; V: TRBV7-9; size: .; J: TRBJ2-6; D: .
DNA: TGCGCCAGCAGCCTCCTAGGACAGCGATCGAACACCGGGGAGCTGTTTTTT; CDR3: CASSLLGQRSNTGELFF; V: TRBV5-1; size: .; J: TRBJ2-2; D: .
DNA: TGTGCCAGCAGTGAATATAAGCGGGAGGCAGATACGCAGTATTTT; CDR3: CASSEYKREADTQYF; V: TRBV6-1; size: .; J: TRBJ2-3; D: TRBD2
DNA: TGTGCCAGCAGTTCCCCCCCTAGGGCCAACGTCCTGACTTTC; CDR3: CASSSPPRANVLTF; V: TRBV2; size: .; J: TRBJ2-6; D: .
DNA: TGCAGCGTTGAATATCGGGACAGGGCTGTAGATACGCAGTATTTT; CDR3: CSVEYRDRAVDTQYF; V: TRBV29-1; size: .; J: TRBJ2-3; D: TRBD1
DNA: TGTGCCATCAGTGAGTCGCAAGGAGCCTACAATGAGCAGTTCTTC; CDR3: CAISESQGAYNEQFF; V: TRBV10-3; size: .; J: TRBJ2-1; D: .
DNA: TGTGCCTGGACAAACCCCGGGGGGGACTACAATGAGCAGTTCTTC; CDR3: CAWTNPGGDYNEQFF; V: TRBV30; size: .; J: TRBJ2-1; D: TRBD2
DNA: TGTGCCACCAGCAGAGATTTGGCGCCTTCAGGGAAAAACATTCAGTACTTC; CDR3: CATSRDLAPSGKNIQYF; V: TRBV15; size: .; J: TRBJ2-4; D: .
DNA: TGTGCCAGCAGCTCGGGCCGCCTAGCGACGAACAATGAGCAGTTCTTC; CDR3: CASSSGRLATNNEQFF; V: TRBV7-2; size: few; J: TRBJ2-1; D: .